Each of the 29 T cell receptor beta chains below was sequenced from the same sample in a study of human T cells and chemical hapten exposure. TCRdb analysed the RACE reads with MiXCR anew, one entry per CDR3 protein. The table includes over 85,000 distinct CDR3 sequences, about 8.6% detected once. Time point given: healthy volunteer bleed at 2 weeks. Total RNA came from unfractionated whole blood. Sequencing was performed on whole blood. Every receptor here comes from a female donor in good health. Some clones in this sample may be carry-over from other donors' samples.

The rearrangement joins TRBV19 to TRBJ2-1, with D possibly matching TRBD2 (5 bases). The V end lost 0 bases, the J end lost 7 bases, and 19 bases lay between the germline ends. The CDR3 length is 17 residues. The germline V gene has CDR1 LNHDA and CDR2 SQIVND (reference sequence). This CDR3 reads CASSIDFGSNTGNEQFF. CDR3 coding DNA: TGTGCCAGTAGTATAGATTTTGGGAGCAACACTGGAAATGAGCAGTTCTTC.

V and J are TRBV20-1 and TRBJ2-7; 9 nucleotides line up with TRBD2. The CDR3 consists of 14 residues. The junction had 7 bases not matched to a gene; V was cut back by 5 bases and J by 2 bases. Germline-derived CDR1 and CDR2 are DFQATT and SNEGSKA (reference sequence). Here the CDR3 reads CSAGPSGTAYEQYF. CDR3 bases: TGCAGTGCTGGCCCTAGCGGGACGGCCTACGAGCAGTACTTC.

In its sample, this clonotype was seen many times. The rearrangement links TRBV10-2 to TRBJ2-3; D is uncertain. The germline V and J ends were trimmed by 9 bases and 3 bases, with 16 bases remaining between them. Germline V gene data show CDR1 as WSHSY and CDR2 as SAAADI. The CDR3 contains 14 residues. CDR3 region: CASLLEAGTDTQYF. CDR3 nucleotide sequence: TGCGCCAGTCTCCTGGAAGCTGGGACAGATACGCAGTATTTT.

This clonotype showed up just a few times. J is TRBJ2-7 and V is TRBV20-1; no reliable D call. The germline V gene has CDR1 DFQATT and CDR2 SNEGSKA (reference sequence). V was cut by 0 bases and J by 4 bases, with 10 bases left in between. CDR3 size: 13 residues. CDR3 DNA: TGCAGTGCTAGAGACTCTAGAAAGTACGAGCAGTACTTC. It specifies CSARDSRKYEQYF.

This clonotype was observed at least ten times. V and J are TRBV4-2 and TRBJ1-5; possible D gene TRBD1, 5 bases. Germline values: CDR1 LGHNA, CDR2 YNFKEQ. Trimming cost V 1 base and J 4 bases, with 11 bases left between them. The CDR3 spans 15 residues. In nucleotides, the CDR3 is TGTGCCAGCAGCCAAGGCGGGGGATCTAATCAGCCCCAGCATTTT. Translation: CASSQGGGSNQPQHF.

This clonotype was counted between two and nine times. The V and J genes are TRBV29-1 and TRBJ2-4; D gene uncertain. The CDR3 is made up of 12 amino acids. CDR1 SQVTM and CDR2 ANQGSEA come from the germline V gene. Trimming removed 5 bases at V and 8 bases at J, with 13 bases between. CDR3 loop: CSVLDTADIQYF. CDR3 DNA sequence: TGCAGCGTTCTCGATACCGCAGACATTCAGTACTTC. Supplemented by reference TRBV29-1 and TRBJ2-4, the full variable domain reads SAVISQKPSRDICQRGTSLTIQCQVDSQVTMMFWYRQQPGQSLTLIATANQGSEATYESGFVIDKFPISRPNLTFSTLTVSNMSPEDSSIYLCSVLDTADIQYFGAGTRLSVL.

This clonotype has more than one count but fewer than ten. The J gene is TRBJ1-5, the V gene TRBV28, with TRBD1 matching over 8 bases. Looked up from germline, CDR1 is MDHEN and CDR2 is SYDVKM. V trimming: 3 bases; J trimming: 1 base; junction bases outside the gene matches: 8. CDR3 size: 17 residues. The CDR3 reads CASSFPRTGFSNQPQHF. CDR3 nucleotide sequence: TGTGCCAGCAGTTTCCCCCGGACAGGGTTCAGCAATCAGCCCCAGCATTTT.

This clonotype was recorded many times. The chain joins TRBV4-1 to TRBJ1-1; 9 bases align to TRBD1. Germline V gene sequence: CDR1 MGHRA, CDR2 YSYEKL. V shed 4 bases, J shed 5 bases, and the junction held 8 bases outside the gene matches. This CDR3 comprises 15 residues. Here the CDR3 DNA reads TGCGCCAGCAGCCTACTATACAGGGGGCGAACTGAAGCTTTCTTT. This encodes CASSLLYRGRTEAFF.

This clonotype has just a few counts. The chain is built from TRBV12-3 or TRBV12-4 and TRBJ1-3; D is uncertain. With 3 bases removed from V and 0 bases from J, the gap between germline ends came to 6 bases. The CDR3 runs to 14 residues. The CDR3: CASSFVGSGNTIYF. The CDR3 coding sequence is TGTGCCAGCAGTTTCGTCGGCTCTGGAAACACCATATATTTT.

In this sample, this clonotype turned up many times. This chain connects TRBV18 to TRBJ2-3, with D possibly TRBD1 on 6 matching bases. Looked up from germline, CDR1 is KGHSH and CDR2 is LQKENI. The CDR3 covers 14 residues. Trimming left V 3 bases short and J 0 bases short, with 7 bases between. CDR3 protein: CASSPDRSTDTQYF. The DNA for the CDR3 is TGTGCCAGCTCACCCGACAGGAGCACAGATACGCAGTATTTT.

The genes are TRBV11-2 and TRBJ1-6; D gene ambiguous. Trimming cost V 2 bases and J 8 bases, with 10 bases left between them. This CDR3 is built from 14 residues. Germline CDR1 is SGHAT and CDR2 is FQNNGV. The CDR3 sequence is CASSLPLLDSPLHF. CDR3 DNA sequence: TGTGCCAGCAGCTTACCCCTTTTGGATTCACCCCTCCACTTT.

This clonotype appeared many times. V and J are TRBV20-1 and TRBJ1-2; TRBD1 might be the D (5 bases). CDR1 DFQATT and CDR2 SNEGSKA come from the germline V gene (reference sequence). Deletions cut 5 bases from V and 3 bases from J, with 13 bases between. The CDR3 runs to 13 residues. The CDR3 nucleotides are TGCAGTGCTCGTTCAGGGCCACACTATGGCTACACCTTC. Residues: CSARSGPHYGYTF.

This clonotype was counted many times. The rearrangement uses TRBV20-1 and TRBJ2-1; either TRBD1 or TRBD2 may fit D (5 bases each). This CDR3 is 11 amino acids long. Germline V gene sequence: CDR1 DFQATT, CDR2 SNEGSKA (reference sequence). V was shortened by 5 bases and J by 13 bases, with 15 bases between the two germline ends. CDR3: CSAVSGTGQFF. The CDR3 nucleotides are TGCAGTGCTGTCTCTGGGACGGGACAGTTCTTC.

This chain connects TRBV5-1 to TRBJ2-7; the match to TRBD1 covers 7 bases. This CDR3 is 14 amino acids long. Trimming took 6 bases from V and 0 from J; bases not matched to a gene: 6. The germline CDR1 and CDR2 sequences are SGHRS and YFSETQ. The CDR3 is CASTPGTVSYEQYF. DNA of the CDR3: TGCGCCAGCACCCCGGGGACAGTCTCCTACGAGCAGTACTTC.

This clonotype showed up just a few times. CDR3 coding DNA: TGCAGCGTTGAAGGAGGGGCGCGCACTGAAGCTTTCTTT. Its translation is CSVEGGARTEAFF. V usage is TRBV29-1 and J usage is TRBJ1-1, with D perhaps TRBD1 (5 bases). Per the germline V gene, CDR1 is SQVTM and CDR2 is ANQGSEA. V was shortened by 1 base and J by 4 bases, with 10 bases between the two germline ends. The CDR3 runs 13 residues.

The chain links TRBV29-1 to TRBJ1-2; the D is unclear. CDR1 is SQVTM and CDR2 is ANQGSEA in the germline V gene. This CDR3 contains 11 residues. V was cut by 4 bases and J by 8 bases, with 11 bases left in between. CDR3: CSVGASGGYTF. In DNA, the CDR3 is TGCAGCGTTGGGGCGAGCGGCGGCTACACCTTC.

The table lists this clonotype with many counts. V is TRBV12-3 or TRBV12-4 and J is TRBJ2-3; the D gene is possibly TRBD2 (6 bases). There are 15 residues in the CDR3. Trimming removed 3 bases from V and 0 bases from J, with 10 bases in between. CDR3 bases: TGTGCCAGCAGTTTTTTTGGGAGGAGCACAGATACGCAGTATTTT. This gives the protein CASSFFGRSTDTQYF.

Ten or more counts support this clonotype. V is TRBV7-9 and J is TRBJ1-1; 7 bases fit TRBD1. CDR1 SEHNR and CDR2 FQNEAQ come from the germline V gene (reference sequence). The length of the CDR3 is 13 residues. V shed 6 bases and J 8 bases; nucleotides not matched to a gene: 9. CDR3 nucleotide sequence: TGTGCCAGCAGTTGGGACAGTTCCACCGAAGCTTTCTTT. This sequence encodes CASSWDSSTEAFF. The variable domain in full, completed from reference TRBV7-9 and TRBJ1-1, reads DTGVSQNPRHKITKRGQNVTFRCDPISEHNRLYWYRQTLGQGPEFLTYFQNEAQLEKSRLLSDRFSAERPKGSFSTLEIQRTEQGDSAMYLCASSWDSSTEAFFGQGTRLTVV.

The V gene is TRBV28, the J gene TRBJ2-1; a possible D gene is TRBD1 (5 bases). Germline values: CDR1 MDHEN, CDR2 SYDVKM. CDR3 length: 13 residues. The CDR3 DNA reads TGTGCGGGTCAGGGAACCCCCTACAATGAGCAGTTCTTC. Residues: CAGQGTPYNEQFF.

This clonotype was counted many times. The V gene is TRBV11-2, the J gene TRBJ2-4; D is unclear. The CDR3 consists of 13 residues. Germline CDR1 is SGHAT and CDR2 is FQNNGV. Trimming shortened V by 6 bases and J by 0 bases, and 6 bases separated the two germline ends. The CDR3: CASRAIAKNIQYF. Here the CDR3 DNA reads TGTGCCAGCAGGGCGATAGCCAAAAACATTCAGTACTTC.

The chain is built from TRBV27 and TRBJ1-1, with D perhaps TRBD1 (5 bases). CDR1 is MNHEY, CDR2 SMNVEV, per germline (reference sequence). V was trimmed by 6 bases and J by 0 bases, leaving 8 bases between them. The CDR3 loop spans 13 amino acids. CDR3 residues: CASSIQVNTEAFF. DNA for the CDR3: TGTGCCAGCAGCATACAGGTGAACACTGAAGCTTTCTTT.

This chain joins TRBV29-1 and TRBJ1-1; D is ambiguous. Trimming removed 4 bases at V and 0 bases at J, with 6 bases between. CDR3 length equals 12 residues. Germline V gives CDR1 SQVTM, CDR2 ANQGSEA. CDR3 amino acids: CSVGGMNTEAFF. CDR3 in DNA: TGCAGCGTTGGTGGAATGAACACTGAAGCTTTCTTT. Full variable domain (rest looked up from reference TRBV29-1 and TRBJ1-1): SAVISQKPSRDICQRGTSLTIQCQVDSQVTMMFWYRQQPGQSLTLIATANQGSEATYESGFVIDKFPISRPNLTFSTLTVSNMSPEDSSIYLCSVGGMNTEAFFGQGTRLTVV.

The rearrangement uses TRBV29-1 and TRBJ2-3; D is possibly TRBD2 (5 bases). Germline V gives CDR1 SQVTM, CDR2 ANQGSEA. The ends were cut back, 4 bases at V and 3 bases at J, with 17 bases in the middle. The CDR3 is made up of 15 amino acids. The CDR3 nucleotides are TGCAGCGTTGCTTATCGAGCGGAGTTTACAGATACGCAGTATTTT. Translation gives CSVAYRAEFTDTQYF.

This clonotype was counted at least ten times. The chain has TRBV19 and TRBJ1-5; no definite D call. V gave up 3 bases and J gave up 3 bases, with 9 bases separating them. In germline, CDR1 is LNHDA, CDR2 SQIVND (reference sequence). The CDR3 sequence is 14 residues long. The CDR3 nucleotides read TGTGCCAGTAGTATCGGGAATAACAATCAGCCCCAGCATTTT. Translated: CASSIGNNNQPQHF.

This clonotype was seen a handful of times. This sequence joins TRBV6-2 or TRBV6-3 and TRBJ2-2; TRBD2 agrees at 10 bases. After removal of 7 bases from V and 2 bases from J, the junction contained 7 bases not matched to a gene. In germline, CDR1 is MNHEY, CDR2 SVGEGT. The CDR3 runs 16 residues. As DNA, the CDR3 is TGTGCCAGCATATCAAGCGGGAGGGCCAACACCGGGGAGCTGTTTTTT. This encodes CASISSGRANTGELFF.

This chain connects TRBV27 to TRBJ2-7; 7 bases fit TRBD1. The CDR3 extends over 14 amino acids. J lost 0 bases, V lost 1 base, and 0 bases had no gene match. Germline V CDR1 and CDR2: MNHEY, SMNVEV (reference sequence). CDR3 DNA: TGTGCCAGCAGTTTATGGGACAGCTCCTACGAGCAGTACTTC. This gives the protein CASSLWDSSYEQYF.

This sequence joins TRBV28 and TRBJ1-1; 10 bases line up with TRBD1. CDR1 is MDHEN and CDR2 is SYDVKM in the germline V gene. V dropped 6 bases and J dropped 6; count of bases not matched to a gene: 7. This CDR3 has 14 residues. CDR3 in DNA: TGTGCCAGCAGGAGTGGACAGGGGGTTTCTGAAGCTTTCTTT. It yields the protein CASRSGQGVSEAFF.

In its sample, this clonotype was seen a few times. V gene TRBV29-1 combines with J gene TRBJ2-1, with 12 bases fitting TRBD1. Germline V gives CDR1 SQVTM, CDR2 ANQGSEA. V lost 3 bases, J lost 4 bases, and 4 bases stayed unmatched. The CDR3 spans 15 residues. CDR3 nucleotide sequence: TGCAGCGTTGAGGGACAGGGGGCAGCGTACAATGAGCAGTTCTTC. It encodes CSVEGQGAAYNEQFF.

The chain links TRBV6-5 to TRBJ1-5; 7 bases match TRBD1. CDR1 is MNHEY, CDR2 SVGAGI, per germline. The V gene end was trimmed by 5 bases and the J gene end by 4 bases; junction bases not matched to a gene: 8. This CDR3 spans 15 amino acids. CDR3 protein: CASSSYRGGNQPQHF. The CDR3 nucleotides are TGTGCCAGCAGTAGCTACAGGGGCGGGAATCAGCCCCAGCATTTT.